One T cell receptor (beta chain) is described in this entry. Its matching antigen is unknown. This sample is part of a study of T-cell memory formation after mild COVID-19. TCR alpha and TCR beta cDNA libraries carrying sample barcodes and UMIs came from 5'RACE with constant-segment primers. TCRdb re-called the 5' RACE reads through MiXCR, storing one row per CDR3 protein. Altogether around 65,000 distinct CDR3 sequences are present, around 10% being singletons, with the ten largest covering 1.1%. General observations from the study: CM and EM subsets held most contracting CD4+ clones; EMRA held CD8+ ones. Clones that shrank (day 15 to 85) were balanced CD4/CD8, whereas later expanders leaned CD4+.

CDR3 length: 14 residues. The germline V gene has CDR1 MDHEN and CDR2 SYDVKM. Trimming removed 7 bases at V and 5 bases at J, with 17 bases between. Sequencing was carried out using PBMCs or a T cell subset sorted from them (not recorded which). This receptor was obtained from a man between 18 and 29 years old who had mild COVID-19 (a few samples of this study predate the infection). Cell type and time point are not known. J is TRBJ2-5 and V is TRBV28; D ambiguous. CDR3: CASNSPTVRETQYF. In nucleotides, the CDR3 is TGTGCCAGCAATTCACCAACAGTTCGGGAGACCCAGTACTTC.